The entry below gives a single TCR beta chain sequence along with its context. Its antigen is unidentified. Germline lookup yields CDR1 SGHAT and CDR2 FQNNGV. Trimming removed 1 base at V and 4 bases at J, with 11 bases between. The CDR3 sequence is 15 residues long. The data are from a study of T cell clones after liver transplantation. Study outcomes and limitations: Donor-reactive sequences fell more than third party-reactive ones, suggesting partial deletion. Low donor cell numbers restricted donor-reactive repertoire measurement in two subjects.

Sequenced by immunoSEQ multiplex PCR; TCRdb stores in-frame clones only, minus some. This table has 50,000 to 55,000 clones, 65% to 80% appearing once. The input for sequencing was CD4+ T cells from blood, taken approximately 54 months after liver transplant. This chain uses TRBV11-2 with TRBJ2-1; tentatively, D is TRBD2 (6 bases). The receptor was derived from a human patient who received a liver transplant. Some T cells may be supplied by the graft donor. In DNA form, the CDR3 reads TGTGCCAGCAGCTTAGGGGACTTAGGGTACAATGAGCAGTTCTTC. It encodes CASSLGDLGYNEQFF.